The rows below give T cell receptor beta chains drawn from one sample of a study of T-cell reconstitution after alpha-beta-depleted transplantation in children. Using its own MiXCR run on the PCR reads, TCRdb lists one record per CDR3 protein. This table holds 750,000 to 950,000 distinct CDR3 sequences, 15% to 20% found once. The source was PBMCs, mostly from graft donor cells, collected 360 days after TCRalphabeta/CD19-depleted stem cell transplant. The receptors were gathered from a male patient between 5 and 17 years old who had a stem cell transplant for acute lymphoblastic leukemia, so the T cells may come from the graft donor. Each CDR3 is given with its conserved first and last residue. D genes are given only for firm matches. Where a row states a size, it is once, few, many or the class of an expanded clone; other rows omit it.

>many|TRBJ2-2|TRBV6-5|NA|13
TGTGCCAGCAGTTATGATGGTAGGGGGGAGCTGTTTTTT
CASSYDGRGELFF
>NA|TRBJ1-2|TRBV20-1|NA|15
TGCAGTGGAAAGGGAACAGGCCCAAGAGTCTATGGCTACACCTTC
CSGKGTGPRVYGYTF
>few|TRBJ2-7|TRBV5-1|NA|15
TGCGCCAGCAGCTTGAGGGTAGCGGCCTCCTACGAGCAGTACTTC
CASSLRVAASYEQYF
>NA|TRBJ2-2|TRBV4-1|NA|15
TGCGCCAGCAGCCACGGACGTTCGAACACCGGGGAGCTGTTTTTT
CASSHGRSNTGELFF
>few|TRBJ2-1|TRBV5-1|TRBD2|16
TGCGCCAGCAGCTCGTCTTTAGCGGGAGGGGGCGATGAGCAGTTCTTC
CASSSSLAGGGDEQFF
>NA|TRBJ2-1|TRBV12-3/TRBV12-4|NA|17
TGTGCCAGCACTCCCGGAGTTCCCCTTAATTTTTACAATGAGCAGTTCTTC
CASTPGVPLNFYNEQFF
>few|TRBJ2-7|TRBV11-2|NA|15
TGTGCCAGCAGCTTAGGCCTAGCAGAATATTACGAGCAGTACTTC
CASSLGLAEYYEQYF
>few|TRBJ2-4|TRBV27|NA|15
TGTGCCAGCAGCCCAGGGGTGGGAGCCAAAAACATTCAGTACTTC
CASSPGVGAKNIQYF
>NA|TRBJ2-3|TRBV4-2|TRBD2|17
TGTGCCAGCAGCCAAGTAGGTATCGGGAGGGCCGCAGATACGCAGTATTTT
CASSQVGIGRAADTQYF
>many|TRBJ2-2|TRBV12-3/TRBV12-4|NA|13
TGTGCCAGCAGTCTACAGGGTCCCGGGGAGCTGTTTTTT
CASSLQGPGELFF
>few|TRBJ2-1|TRBV5-1|TRBD2|16
TGCGCCAGCAGCTTGGAGGCTAGCGGGGCCTACAATGAGCAGTTCTTC
CASSLEASGAYNEQFF
>NA|TRBJ2-1|TRBV5-1|NA|15
TGCGCCAGCAGCTCGGACCCCCAGCGCCCGAATGAGCAGTTCTTC
CASSSDPQRPNEQFF
>few|TRBJ2-5|TRBV7-9|TRBD2|15
TGTGCCAGCAGCCCGGGACTAGCGGGAGAGGGGACCCAGTACTTC
CASSPGLAGEGTQYF
>many|TRBJ2-3|TRBV12-3/TRBV12-4|TRBD2|14
TGTGCCAGCAATCTGGGAGGGGTTTACGATACGCAGTATTTT
CASNLGGVYDTQYF
>many|TRBJ2-3|TRBV12-3/TRBV12-4|TRBD2|16
TGTGCCAGCAGTCCCCCGGCGCCTAGCGGGCCTGATACGCAGTATTTT
CASSPPAPSGPDTQYF
>many|TRBJ1-2|TRBV4-1|NA|15
TGCGCCAGCAGCCAAGTCTACCGGAGGGACTATGGCTACACCTTC
CASSQVYRRDYGYTF
>many|TRBJ2-6|TRBV5-6|NA|16
TGTGCCAGCAGCTTGGAAGGGGGAGCTGGGGCCAACGTCCTGACTTTC
CASSLEGGAGANVLTF
>NA|TRBJ2-1|TRBV12-3/TRBV12-4|TRBD2|20
TGTGCCAGCAGTAGGGGACTAGCGGGAGTGATCCCAAGCTCCTACAATGAGCAGTTCTTC
CASSRGLAGVIPSSYNEQFF
>few|TRBJ2-5|TRBV7-2|NA|11
TGTGCCAGCAGCTGGACTATGTGGGCGTACTTC
CASSWTMWAYF
>NA|TRBJ2-2|TRBV24-1|NA|14
TGTGCCACCAGTGATTTGACAGACACCGGGGAGCTGTTTTTT
CATSDLTDTGELFF
>NA|TRBJ2-1|TRBV3-1|NA|16
TGTGCCAGCAGCCAAGTTAGGGACCCCTCCTACAATGAGCAGTTCTTC
CASSQVRDPSYNEQFF
>NA|TRBJ2-7|TRBV7-8|NA|15
TGTGCCAGCAGCTTAGTGGGATCAGGGGCCTACGAGCAGTACTTC
CASSLVGSGAYEQYF
>few|TRBJ2-7|TRBV7-9|TRBD2|16
TGTGCCAGCAGCTTAGCGATACTAGCGGGCACCTACGAGCAGTACTTC
CASSLAILAGTYEQYF
>NA|TRBJ1-1|TRBV5-6|TRBD1|17
TGTGCCAGCAGCCACCCCGGGGGGGACAGGGCGAACACTGAAGCTTTCTTT
CASSHPGGDRANTEAFF
>few|TRBJ1-5|TRBV27|NA|14
TGTGCCAGCCGGAGGGCAGGACAGTGGCAGCCCCAGCATTTT
CASRRAGQWQPQHF
>few|TRBJ2-2|TRBV20-1|TRBD1|15
TGCAGTGCTAGAGTGGGGACAGGGAACACCGGGGAGCTGTTTTTT
CSARVGTGNTGELFF
>few|TRBJ1-5|TRBV7-8|TRBD1|20
TGTGCCAGCAGCTTAGTCCGTAGGGGACAGGCCAAAGATAGCAATCAGCCCCAGCATTTT
CASSLVRRGQAKDSNQPQHF
>few|TRBJ2-7|TRBV3-1|TRBD2|17
TGTGCCAGCAGCCAAGGGGGAATAGCGGGAGTGAAAAACGAGCAGTACTTC
CASSQGGIAGVKNEQYF